This T cell receptor (beta chain) was observed in a study of regulatory T cells in long-lasting Graves disease. Across the study: Over 5 years of antithyroid drugs plus positive TSH receptor antibodies defined persistent Graves' disease. Study-level points and caveats: Accuracy might have suffered from few samples.

Germline V gene lookup returns CDR1 SNHLY and CDR2 FYNNEI. This CDR3 has 12 amino acids. The germline V and J ends were trimmed by 11 bases and 6 bases, with 14 bases remaining between them. This clonotype was counted many times. The antigen is undetermined. Sequencing libraries for TCR beta were prepared with iRepertoire HTBI primers and Arm-PCR of CDR3 regions. TCRdb called the multiplex PCR reads again in MiXCR, with one record for every CDR3 protein. The sample has roughly 360,000 distinct CDR3 sequences, roughly 24% seen once. The time point: persistent/refractory GD, antithyroid drugs over 5 years with positive TRAb. PBMCs provided the RNA from which the TCR library was made.

Sequences were derived from peripheral blood mononuclear cells (PBMCs), sampled when the disease was refractory, from a patient treated with antithyroid drugs. This clonotype was obtained from a woman in her thirties or forties with Graves disease. V gene TRBV2 combines with J gene TRBJ2-1; no definite D call. CDR3 bases: TGTGCCGTCTCCTTAGGTGGCAATGAGCAGTTCTTC. Its translation: CAVSLGGNEQFF. Complete variable domain (other parts from reference TRBV2 and TRBJ2-1): EPEVTQTPSHQVTQMGQEVILRCVPISNHLYFYWYRQILGQKVEFLVSFYNNEISEKSEIFDDQFSVERPDGSNFTLKIRSTKLEDSAMYFCAVSLGGNEQFFGPGTRLTVL.